This T cell receptor beta chain was documented in a study of T cell changes during pregnancy in multiple sclerosis. Here immunoSEQ multiplex PCR was the method, and the copy in TCRdb shows in-frame clones only, minus some. Of 60,000 or so clones in the sample, under 95% were seen once. Per germline, CDR1 SGHTA and CDR2 FQGNSA. CDR3 length equals 18 residues. As to this clone: Mismatch with germline at one junction end may stem from a read error. The sample holds other DNA sequences that translate to the same CDR3.

The clonotype originates from a female donor in good health, enrolled as a control in a pregnancy study. The sequencing here drew on CD4+ T cells from peripheral blood mononuclear cells, taken after pregnancy. The rearrangement joins TRBV7-2 to TRBJ2-3, with D possibly matching TRBD1 (6 bases). CDR3 nucleotides: TGTGCCAGCAGCTTACGGCAGGGGATCTCTTTTTCGGCAGATACACAGTATTTT. As protein: CASSLRQGISFSADTQYF. Together with reference TRBV7-2 and TRBJ2-3, the CDR3 gives the full variable domain: GAGVSQSPSNKVTEKGKDVELRCDPISGHTALYWYRQSLGQGLEFLIYFQGNSAPDKSGLPSDRFSAERTGGSVSTLTIQRTQQEDSAVYLCASSLRQGISFSADTQYFGPGTRLTVL.